This T cell receptor beta chain derives from a study of beta chain features in type 1 diabetes. Expressed TCRB transcripts were sequenced because the entire RNA isolate underwent reverse transcription. Libraries were prepared by immunoSEQ multiplex PCR; TCRdb keeps only in-frame clonotypes and omits some of them. The table lists approximately 730,000 clones, 13% of them singletons, with 0.022% in the top ten. Study results and limitations: Among all four CD4+ subsets, Type 1 diabetes patients had TCRB CDR3s that were moderately but significantly shorter. Researchers cautioned that cDNA sequencing could over-represent cells with high TCR expression.

Of note for this clone: Its antigen remains unidentified.

In germline, CDR1 is SGDLS, CDR2 YYNGEE. The CDR3 is 15 amino acids. The V end was cut by 0 bases, the J end by 3 bases, with 12 bases between. CD45RO/CCR7/CD25/CD127/CD95/CD27 sorting isolated CD4+ naive, central memory, regulatory and stem cell-like memory cells. Sorted cells reached over 95% purity in every population. Sequenced sample: naive CD4+ T cells from blood. The TCR originated in a young man with type 1 diabetes. The J gene is TRBJ1-1, the V gene TRBV9; the D is unclear. The CDR3 reads CASSVGRDPDTEAFF. The CDR3 bases are TGTGCCAGCAGCGTAGGTCGGGATCCTGACACTGAAGCTTTCTTT. Full variable domain (remainder filled in from reference TRBV9 and TRBJ1-1): DSGVTQTPKHLITATGQRVTLRCSPRSGDLSVYWYQQSLDQGLQFLIQYYNGEERAKGNILERFSAQQFPDLHSELNLSSLELGDSALYFCASSVGRDPDTEAFFGQGTRLTVV.